These 20 T cell receptor beta chains share one sample of origin, sequenced in a study of blood T cell repertoires in COVID-19. Only in-frame clones appear in the TCRdb table, and some are missing; sequencing was by immunoSEQ multiplex PCR. The sample includes a few hundred thousand clones, roughly 80% of them seen just once. Material: peripheral blood. Source of these receptors: a man aged 80 or over with acute or convalescent COVID-19.

This chain's CDR3 is CATSEGPRRTDTQYF. CDR3 sequence (DNA): TGTGCCACCAGTGAGGGGCCCCGCCGCACAGATACGCAGTATTTT. The V gene is TRBV24-1, the J gene TRBJ2-3; maybe TRBD1 (5 bases). V shed 4 bases and J shed 1 base, with 11 bases lying between them. This CDR3 has 15 residues. The germline gives CDR1 KGHDR, CDR2 SFDVKD.

The chain combines TRBV27 with TRBJ1-6; 7 nucleotides align to TRBD1. The CDR3 totals 15 residues. Unmatched junction bases numbered 11, after V lost 8 bases and J lost 7 bases. The germline V gene has CDR1 MNHEY and CDR2 SMNVEV (reference sequence). This CDR3 is CASRTGRGINSPLHF. The CDR3 region has the DNA TGTGCCAGCCGCACAGGCAGGGGGATAAATTCACCCCTCCACTTT.

The chain combines TRBV28 with TRBJ1-1; D is unclear. The CDR3 spans 14 residues. V was cut by 5 bases and J by 4 bases, with 14 bases left in between. Germline V gene data show CDR1 as MDHEN and CDR2 as SYDVKM. CDR3 loop: CASSPIRMGTEAFF. The CDR3, as DNA: TGTGCCAGCAGTCCCATCAGGATGGGCACTGAAGCTTTCTTT.

This chain connects TRBV9 to TRBJ2-3; 7 bases match TRBD2. Germline lookup yields CDR1 SGDLS and CDR2 YYNGEE. This CDR3 has 13 residues. J was trimmed by 1 base and V by 7 bases; bases with no gene match: 3. The chain's CDR3 is CASRDYRTDTQYF. The CDR3 DNA reads TGTGCCAGCCGGGACTATCGCACAGATACGCAGTATTTT. Looking up the rest from reference TRBV9 and TRBJ2-3 gives the full variable domain: DSGVTQTPKHLITATGQRVTLRCSPRSGDLSVYWYQQSLDQGLQFLIQYYNGEERAKGNILERFSAQQFPDLHSELNLSSLELGDSALYFCASRDYRTDTQYFGPGTRLTVL.

The chain uses TRBV5-8 and TRBJ2-1; TRBD1 aligns across 10 bases. Germline CDR1 reads SGHTS; CDR2 reads YDEGEE. V shed 4 bases, J shed 5 bases, and the junction held 12 bases outside the gene matches. The CDR3 has 17 amino acids. The CDR3 DNA follows: TGTGCCAGCAGCGTACTATCCGGGACAGGGGCGCACAATGAGCAGTTCTTC. Its protein is CASSVLSGTGAHNEQFF.

The chain couples TRBV5-1 to TRBJ2-1; weak D call: TRBD2 (6 bases). V was clipped by 4 bases and J by 0 bases, with 11 bases between them. The germline CDR1 and CDR2 sequences are SGHRS and YFSETQ. This CDR3 is built from 15 residues. The CDR3 region is CASSRGGVSYNEQFF. CDR3 coding DNA: TGCGCCAGCAGCAGAGGCGGGGTCTCCTACAATGAGCAGTTCTTC.

The chain joins TRBV5-1 to TRBJ2-7, with 7 bases that match TRBD1. The CDR3 is 13 residues long. V shed 3 bases and J 6 bases; nucleotides not matched to a gene: 6. Germline V gene data show CDR1 as SGHRS and CDR2 as YFSETQ. CDR3 sequence reads: CASSSGTVSEQYF. CDR3 in DNA: TGCGCCAGCAGCTCCGGGACAGTGAGCGAGCAGTACTTC.

The CDR3 DNA is TGTGCCAGCAGTGAACAACAGGGGTTCAATCAGCCCCAGCATTTT. The encoded protein is CASSEQQGFNQPQHF. V is TRBV6-1 and J is TRBJ1-5; 7 bases align to TRBD1. This CDR3 comprises 15 residues. The junction had 4 bases not matched to a gene; V was cut back by 2 bases and J by 3 bases. Germline V gene sequence: CDR1 MNHNS, CDR2 SASEGT.

The gene calls are TRBV19 and TRBJ2-3; D unclear. The germline V gene has CDR1 LNHDA and CDR2 SQIVND (reference sequence). This CDR3 has 16 amino acids. Trimming left V 5 bases short and J 0 bases short, with 15 bases between. CDR3 residues: CASSPIDDGSTDTQYF. CDR3 nucleotide sequence: TGTGCCAGTAGTCCGATCGATGACGGGAGCACAGATACGCAGTATTTT.

V is TRBV6-5 and J is TRBJ2-7; 8 positions match TRBD1. Per germline, CDR1 MNHEY and CDR2 SVGAGI. The CDR3 consists of 13 residues. The V segment lost 6 bases and the J segment 5 bases; nucleotides outside the gene matches: 6. The CDR3 coding sequence is TGTGCCAGCAGAAGGACAGGGTTGAACGAGCAGTACTTC. This gives the protein CASRRTGLNEQYF.

This chain uses TRBV12-3 or TRBV12-4 with TRBJ2-7; no clear D. The CDR3 runs to 12 residues. V was trimmed by 1 base and J by 4 bases, leaving 5 bases between them. The CDR3: CASSLVFYEQYF. The CDR3 bases are TGTGCCAGCAGTTTAGTCTTTTACGAGCAGTACTTC.

This clone came up once. The chain combines TRBV5-8 with TRBJ1-5; possible D gene TRBD1, 5 bases. Germline V lookup: CDR1 SGHTS, CDR2 YDEGEE. V lost 0 bases to trimming and J lost 3 bases, with 10 bases between them. The CDR3 runs to 15 residues. The CDR3 DNA reads TGTGCCAGCAGCTTGGGAGTCAGGGTCAATCAGCCCCAGCATTTT. The encoded protein is CASSLGVRVNQPQHF.

This clone was detected only a few times. The chain couples TRBV13 to TRBJ2-7; 9 bases map to TRBD1. The CDR3 sequence is 13 residues long. After removal of 5 bases from V and 10 bases from J, the junction contained 9 bases not matched to a gene. Germline CDR1 is PRHDT and CDR2 is FYEKMQ (reference sequence). The CDR3 bases are TGTGCCAGCAGCACCGGACAGGGGCCCCTTCAGTACTTC. Protein product: CASSTGQGPLQYF.

J is TRBJ1-2 and V is TRBV19; TRBD1 aligns across 9 bases. V lost 5 bases to trimming and J lost 8 bases; unmatched junction nucleotides: 12. The CDR3 is made up of 15 amino acids. Germline V gene data show CDR1 as LNHDA and CDR2 as SQIVND (reference sequence). CDR3 sequence reads: CASSLQAGTGNGYTF. The CDR3 coding sequence is TGTGCCAGTAGTCTCCAGGCCGGGACAGGGAACGGCTACACCTTC.

The genes are TRBV3-1 (or the pseudogene TRBV3-2) and TRBJ2-7; weak D call: TRBD2 (5 bases). V lost 1 base and J 4 bases, leaving 17 bases between the germline ends. The germline CDR1 and CDR2 sequences are LGHDT and YNNKEL (reference sequence). This CDR3 is built from 16 residues. CDR3 coding DNA: TGTGCCAGCAGCCAAGGGGCGGGTAGCGCTCGGTACGAGCAGTACTTC. Amino acids: CASSQGAGSARYEQYF.

J is TRBJ2-7 and V is TRBV5-1; TRBD1 matches at 9 bases. Germline V gene sequence: CDR1 SGHRS, CDR2 YFSETQ. The V gene end was trimmed by 3 bases and the J gene end by 6 bases; junction bases not matched to a gene: 4. The CDR3 totals 13 residues. For the CDR3, the DNA is TGCGCCAGCAGCTGGCAGGACAGGGGCGAGCAGTACTTC. Protein: CASSWQDRGEQYF.

The chain links TRBV18 to TRBJ1-5; a possible D gene is TRBD1 (6 bases). CDR3 size: 14 residues. Trimming left V 5 bases short and J 5 bases short, with 13 bases between. Germline assignment: CDR1 KGHSH and CDR2 LQKENI. For the CDR3, the DNA is TGTGCCAGCTCAGCTGGGACAAGAGATCAGCCCCAGCATTTT. Its translation: CASSAGTRDQPQHF. Variable domain in full (rest from reference TRBV18 and TRBJ1-5): NAGVMQNPRHLVRRRGQEARLRCSPMKGHSHVYWYRQLPEEGLKFMVYLQKENIIDESGMPKERFSAEFPKEGPSILRIQQVVRGDSAAYFCASSAGTRDQPQHFGDGTRLSIL.

The chain carries TRBV3-1 (or the pseudogene TRBV3-2) and TRBJ1-5, with D maybe TRBD1 (5 bases). Germline CDR1 and CDR2: LGHDT and YNNKEL (reference sequence). The length of the CDR3 is 14 residues. V lost 1 base and J lost 6, with 10 bases in between. The CDR3 sequence is CASSQAGLGQPQHF. The CDR3 DNA follows: TGTGCCAGCAGCCAAGCAGGGCTCGGTCAGCCCCAGCATTTT.

This clone has only one observation. This chain links TRBV9 with TRBJ2-1; 8 bases agree with TRBD1. The germline V gene encodes CDR1 SGDLS and CDR2 YYNGEE. The CDR3 is 16 amino acids. The trim removed 2 bases at V and 3 bases at J, leaving 7 bases unmatched. The CDR3 DNA reads TGTGCCAGCAGCGTCCTAGACAGGGGCGACTACAATGAGCAGTTCTTC. It yields the protein CASSVLDRGDYNEQFF.

This chain joins TRBV6-5 and TRBJ1-5; TRBD1 matches 9 bases. V lost 6 bases and J lost 5; bases outside the gene matches: 5. Germline V gene data show CDR1 as MNHEY and CDR2 as SVGAGI. The CDR3 has 14 amino acids. The CDR3 is CASSRDRADQPQHF. The CDR3 DNA follows: TGTGCCAGCAGCCGGGACAGGGCCGATCAGCCCCAGCATTTT.